This TCR beta chain was retrieved from a study of CD8 T cells in ankylosing spondylitis. Study outcomes and limitations: In synovial fluid and blood from reactive arthritis, some motif variants were previously reported. The study looked at matched synovial fluid samples from ankylosing spondylitis patients. Disease-linked clones were reported to be significantly enriched there. What seemed typical of ankylosing spondylitis blood was a TCR beta motif built from roughly 8 highly homologous variants.

The CDR3 length is 16 residues. Germline V CDR1 and CDR2: SGHRS, YFSETQ. A remark on this clonotype: Its matching antigen is unknown. One junction end does not reproduce the germline sequence, and a read error may be involved.

TCRdb reanalysed the 5' RACE reads using MiXCR and keeps one entry per CDR3 protein. This sample has around 770,000 distinct CDR3 sequences, with around a fifth found just once. This rearrangement joins TRBV5-1 to TRBJ2-1, with D possibly called TRBD1 or TRBD2 (6 bases each). The TCR sequence derives from a male donor with ankylosing spondylitis. The sample taken for sequencing was blood, either unsorted or a sorted T cell fraction (not recorded which). CDR3 region: CASSLGRGPTYNEQVF. As DNA, the CDR3 is TGCGCCAGCAGCTTGGGCCGGGGGCCGACCTACAATGAGCAGGTCTTC. Drawing the rest from reference TRBV5-1 and TRBJ2-1, the complete variable domain is KAGVTQTPRYLIKTRGQQVTLSCSPISGHRSVSWYQQTPGQGLQFLFEYFSETQRNKGNFPGRFSGRQFSNSRSEMNVSTLELGDSALYLCASSLGRGPTYNEQVFGPGTRLTVL.